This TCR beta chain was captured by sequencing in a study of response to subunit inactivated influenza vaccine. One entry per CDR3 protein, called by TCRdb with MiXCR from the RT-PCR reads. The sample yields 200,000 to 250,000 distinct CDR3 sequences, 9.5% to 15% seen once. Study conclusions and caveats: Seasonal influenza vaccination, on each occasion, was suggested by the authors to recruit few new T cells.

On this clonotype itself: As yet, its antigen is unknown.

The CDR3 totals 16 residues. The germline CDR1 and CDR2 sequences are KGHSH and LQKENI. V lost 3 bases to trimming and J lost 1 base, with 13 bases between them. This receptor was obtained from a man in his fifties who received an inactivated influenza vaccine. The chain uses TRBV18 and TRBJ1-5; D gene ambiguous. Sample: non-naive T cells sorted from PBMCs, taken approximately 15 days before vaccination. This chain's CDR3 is CASSPTAGESNQPQHF. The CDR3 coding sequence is TGTGCCAGCTCACCCACGGCCGGGGAGAGCAATCAGCCCCAGCATTTT.